The present entry profiles one T cell receptor (beta chain) with its context. The data originate from a study of T cell changes during pregnancy in multiple sclerosis. TCRdb's table, derived via immunoSEQ multiplex PCR, lists solely in-frame clones and lacks some. Here the sample spans some 19,000 clones, roughly 88% being singletons. Germline V gives CDR1 LGHNA, CDR2 YNFKEQ. V shed 0 bases and J shed 7 bases, with 15 bases lying between them. The CDR3 is 15 amino acids. The sequences come from CD8+ T cells from peripheral blood mononuclear cells, collected after pregnancy. This TCR derives from a female donor in good health, enrolled as a control in a pregnancy study. V usage is TRBV4-2 and J usage is TRBJ1-2; D possibly corresponds to TRBD1 (6 bases). This CDR3 is CASSQDYRGGGGYTF. DNA of the CDR3: TGTGCCAGCAGCCAAGATTATCGGGGGGGCGGTGGCTACACCTTC.